Reported below is one T cell receptor (beta chain). Its antigen is still unknown. Described treatment: oral pan-JAK inhibitor, 5-10 mg twice daily. This record belongs to a study of CD8+ T cells in alopecia areata. Study information: Patients in the treated group were given tofacitinib by mouth, 5 to 10 mg twice a day. The study's findings and limits: Administration of tofacitinib significantly diminished scalp clonality and expanded CD8+ clones within the top 100. Patients showed less clear TCR sequence sharing than mice, possibly partly because of HLA diversity. Throughout tofacitinib, many expanded lesional clones continued to persist in scalp and blood.

cDNA reverse transcribed from extracted RNA served as the sequencing template. The method was immunoSEQ multiplex PCR; TCRdb's version includes in-frame clones alone and lacks a portion of them. The sample has 95,000 to 100,000 clones; 60% are singletons. The CDR3 loop spans 14 amino acids. Looked up from germline, CDR1 is SNHLY and CDR2 is FYNNEI. V gave up 3 bases and J gave up 8 bases, with 14 bases separating them. J is TRBJ2-1 and V is TRBV2; a possible D gene is TRBD1 (6 bases). The source of this sequence is a human donor with alopecia areata. This material consisted of CD8+ T cells sorted from blood, taken between weeks 55 and 65, from a patient treated with tofacitinib. CDR3 in amino acids: CASSDVLQGHEQFF. In DNA form, the CDR3 reads TGTGCCAGCAGTGACGTACTACAGGGACATGAGCAGTTCTTC.